Presented here are 8 T cell receptor beta chains from one specimen sequenced in a study of human T cells and chemical hapten exposure (dated by TCRdb to the early 2020s). The sample's time point, from its label and the paper: patch test 1, 2 weeks after DPC sensitization. Reading the label with the study, this specimen's treatment or condition is: therapeutic diphenylcyclopropenone sensitization with weekly scalp DPC. Library preparation employed RACE. The instrument given in TCRdb is NextSeq 500. Through fastp at Q25 and MiXCR, TCRdb rebuilt clones from the public reads, retaining in-frame beta chains. A single entry per CDR3 protein holds the most common genes and DNA from its merged rows. The sample table lists some 340,000 distinct CDR3 sequences, approximately 6.3% of them with a count of one. Of the sample, roughly 7.9% is held by the ten largest clones. Sequenced material: whole blood, taken in connection with sensitization to the hapten diphenylcyclopropenone (DPC). These receptor sequences come from a woman aged 18-30 years with alopecia areata. Some clones in this sample may be carry-over from other donors' samples.

The V call is TRBV4-3, the J call TRBJ1-6, with D possibly matching TRBD1 (5 bases). The germline V gene has CDR1 LGHNA and CDR2 YSLEER. The V and J ends lost 0 bases and 2 bases respectively, with 14 bases between them. The CDR3 loop spans 18 amino acids. Here the CDR3 DNA reads TGCGCCAGCAGCCAAGATCAGGGAGGGAGTACCTATAATTCACCCCTCCACTTT. This sequence encodes CASSQDQGGSTYNSPLHF.

This chain uses TRBV6-5 with TRBJ2-6; D gene uncertain. The CDR3 consists of 13 residues. The V gene lost 3 bases and the J gene lost 4 bases, with 4 bases spanning the gap. Germline loops: CDR1 MNHEY, CDR2 SVGAGI. Here the CDR3 DNA reads TGTGCCAGCAGTTATTTAGGGGCCAACGTCCTGACTTTC. Protein: CASSYLGANVLTF.

The J gene is TRBJ2-5, the V gene TRBV18; 9 positions agree with TRBD1. The CDR3 totals 14 residues. Germline loops: CDR1 KGHSH, CDR2 LQKENI. The ends lost 6 bases at V and 5 bases at J; junction bases unmatched: 7. The CDR3 spells CASSRGQGFETQYF. The CDR3 DNA sequence: TGTGCCAGCTCCCGGGGACAGGGCTTCGAGACCCAGTACTTC.

This clonotype has ten or more counts. The chain has TRBV12-3 or TRBV12-4 and TRBJ2-7; 9 bases agree with TRBD2. V lost 5 bases, J lost 1 base, and 3 bases stayed unmatched. The CDR3 loop spans 14 amino acids. The CDR3 reads CASSPLAGSYEQYF. In nucleotides, the CDR3 is TGTGCCAGCAGTCCCCTAGCGGGGTCCTACGAGCAGTACTTC.

This clonotype was observed a few times. The V call is TRBV25-1, the J call TRBJ2-1; D assignment may be TRBD1 or TRBD2 (7 bases each). The CDR3 extends over 16 amino acids. Germline CDR1 is MGHDK and CDR2 is SYGVNS. Between the trimmed V and J ends, which lost 1 base and 3 bases, there was a span of 13 bases. CDR3 DNA sequence: TGTGCCAGCAGTGAATCAGGGGGGGTCCGCTACAATGAGCAGTTCTTC. Its translation: CASSESGGVRYNEQFF.

The table lists this clonotype with a few counts. The J gene is TRBJ2-1, the V gene TRBV7-2, with 8 positions matching TRBD1. Per the germline V gene, CDR1 is SGHTA and CDR2 is FQGNSA. V shed 3 bases, J shed 5 bases, and the junction held 3 bases outside the gene matches. The CDR3 has 14 amino acids. CDR3 DNA sequence: TGTGCCAGCAGCTTCGGACAGGGACACAATGAGCAGTTCTTC. Translating it yields CASSFGQGHNEQFF.

The table lists this clonotype with many counts. The rearrangement uses TRBV6-1 and TRBJ2-5; no clear D gene. Deletions cut 6 bases from V and 2 bases from J, with 13 bases between. The CDR3 is 14 amino acids. Looked up from germline, CDR1 is MNHNS and CDR2 is SASEGT. The CDR3 DNA is TGTGCCAGCAGCCCGATGGACGGTCAAGAGACCCAGTACTTC. Its translation is CASSPMDGQETQYF.

This clonotype was counted between two and nine times. The chain uses TRBV5-5 and TRBJ2-1; 10 nucleotides match TRBD1. V was pared by 3 bases and J by 4 bases, with 13 bases of the junction left unmatched. This CDR3 spans 18 amino acids. Per the germline V gene, CDR1 is SGHKS and CDR2 is YYEKEE (reference sequence). The CDR3 loop is CASSSTTGGSYLYNEQFF. In DNA form, the CDR3 reads TGTGCCAGCAGCTCGACGACAGGGGGCTCCTATTTGTACAATGAGCAGTTCTTC.